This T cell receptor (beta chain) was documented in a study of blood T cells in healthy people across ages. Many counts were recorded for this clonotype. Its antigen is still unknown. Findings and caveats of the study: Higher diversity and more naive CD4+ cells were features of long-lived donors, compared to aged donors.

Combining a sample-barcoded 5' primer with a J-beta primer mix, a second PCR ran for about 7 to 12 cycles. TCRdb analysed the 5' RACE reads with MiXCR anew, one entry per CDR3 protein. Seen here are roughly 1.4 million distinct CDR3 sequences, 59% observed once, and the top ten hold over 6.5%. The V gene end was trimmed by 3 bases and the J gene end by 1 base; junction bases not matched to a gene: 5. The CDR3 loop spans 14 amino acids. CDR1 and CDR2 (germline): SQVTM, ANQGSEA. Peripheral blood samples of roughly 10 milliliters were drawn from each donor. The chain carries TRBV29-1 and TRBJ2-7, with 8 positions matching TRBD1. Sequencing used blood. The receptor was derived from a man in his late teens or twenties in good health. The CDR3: CSVDGQGESYEQYF. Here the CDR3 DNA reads TGCAGCGTTGACGGACAGGGTGAATCCTACGAGCAGTACTTC.